This TCR beta chain was captured in a study of T cell responses to AZD1222 COVID-19 vaccine (dated by TCRdb to 2020 to 2023). For the wider study: AZD1222 recipients whose second dose came at about 4 weeks and those whose second dose came at about 12 weeks were combined into one group, since spike-specific TCR depth and breadth did not differ between the two schedules. A total of under 250 trial participants underwent TCR sequencing, of whom 207 had received two doses of AZD1222 and some 25 had received two doses of the MenACWY control vaccine. Enrollment into the trials was organized by age into subgroups of 18-55, 56-69 and 70-plus years, and those subgroups contained approximately 150, 30 and 60 TCR-sequenced participants, respectively. Broad study findings and their caveats: After two AZD1222 doses, spike-specific TCR breadth and depth were significantly higher than at day 0 and than in MenACWY recipients. Most participants were white British and females outnumbered males, and the authors suggested that clonal diversity may have been underestimated. Because no day 14 peak-response samples were available, repertoires were characterized only after the peak T cell response. Only five to seven AZD1222 recipients were SARS-CoV-2 seropositive at baseline, limiting conclusions about previously exposed vaccinees. CD4 TCRs associated with the vaccine covered the entire spike protein, and the dominant responses were in regions 160-218 and 743-854. In the small 56-69-year group, the increase in depth fell short of significance, most likely because of low power. Reportedly, almost half of the unique spike-specific TCRs recognized epitopes lying outside the regions that are mutated in the B.1.351 and B.1.1.7 variants.

Notes on this clone: The clone's antigen remains unknown. No base quality values were provided; no much bigger clone lies one nucleotide off.

This sample's time point label indicates: baseline before first vaccination. Vaccinee samples came from UK trials COV001 and COV002, including a single-blind randomized controlled phase 2/3 trial of AZD1222 (ChAdOx1 nCoV-19) in healthy adults. For TCRbeta chain sequencing, PBMC samples were collected from trial participants at day 0 and at day 28 after the second dose. V is clipped by 2 bases and J by 11 bases, and the sequence between their germline boundaries is 22 bases long. The CDR3 runs 16 amino acids, cysteine and phenylalanine included. Only CDR3 DNA remains: 48 bases, in frame from the first base. The germline V gene specifies KGHSH as CDR1 and LQKENI as CDR2. The CDR3 regions of human TCRbeta chains were subjected to immunosequencing. As for how the authors treated the data: Repertoire TCRs were matched against a reference library of SARS-CoV-2-specific TCRs generated with the MIRA antigen-specificity platform. Breadth was defined as the fraction of unique TCRs that were SARS-CoV-2-associated. Depth was defined as the fraction of total T cells that were SARS-CoV-2-associated. Using the MIRA data, every spike-specific TCR was mapped to the spike region that the TCR reacted to and assigned to either a CD4 or a CD8 class. Log10-transformed breadth and depth values were compared by one-way ANOVA with Sidak's multiple comparisons tests. In TCRdb, the immuneACCESS table is reduced to in-frame sequences with V and J assigned. These tables do not hold every clone; where another copy was compared, an unresolved V gene accounts for under half, and the others remain unexplained. V, J and clone size reflect that table, while D and trimming were determined from the DNA. A total of approximately 120,000 clones appear in this sample, about 89% of them only once. Of the sample, 7.5% falls within the top ten clones.

The TCR was taken from an adult in good health. Sequencing used peripheral blood, obtained on day 0 of AZD1222 vaccination. The V and J genes are TRBV18 and TRBJ1-5; the D gene remains uncertain. Here is the DNA: TGTGCCAGCTCACCAAGTCTTCGCCGTAACTATAGGGCCCAGCATTTT. Its translation is CASSPSLRRNYRAQHF.